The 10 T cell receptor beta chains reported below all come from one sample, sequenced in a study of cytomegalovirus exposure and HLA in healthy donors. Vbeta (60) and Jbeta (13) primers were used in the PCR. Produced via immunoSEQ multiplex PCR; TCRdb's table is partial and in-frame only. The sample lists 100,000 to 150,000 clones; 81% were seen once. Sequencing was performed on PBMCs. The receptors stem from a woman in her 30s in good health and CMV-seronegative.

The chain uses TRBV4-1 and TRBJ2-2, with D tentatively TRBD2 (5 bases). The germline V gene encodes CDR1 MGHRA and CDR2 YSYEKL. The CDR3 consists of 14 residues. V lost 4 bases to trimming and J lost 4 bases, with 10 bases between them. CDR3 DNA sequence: TGCGCCAGCAGCCGGCGCGGGTTCACCGGGGAGCTGTTTTTT. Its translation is CASSRRGFTGELFF.

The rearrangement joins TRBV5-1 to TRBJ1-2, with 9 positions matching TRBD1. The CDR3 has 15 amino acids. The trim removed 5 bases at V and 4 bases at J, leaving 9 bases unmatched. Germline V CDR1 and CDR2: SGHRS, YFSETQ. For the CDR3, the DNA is TGCGCCAGCAGAATGGTGGACAGGGGATTCTATGGCTACACCTTC. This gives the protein CASRMVDRGFYGYTF. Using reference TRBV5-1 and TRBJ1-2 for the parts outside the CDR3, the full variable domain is KAGVTQTPRYLIKTRGQQVTLSCSPISGHRSVSWYQQTPGQGLQFLFEYFSETQRNKGNFPGRFSGRQFSNSRSEMNVSTLELGDSALYLCASRMVDRGFYGYTFGSGTRLTVV.

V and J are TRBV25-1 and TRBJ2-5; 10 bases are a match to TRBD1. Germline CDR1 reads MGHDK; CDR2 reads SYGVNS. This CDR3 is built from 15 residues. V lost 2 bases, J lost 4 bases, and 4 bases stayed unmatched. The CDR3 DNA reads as TGTGCCAGCAGTGAAGCGACAGGGGGCGGAGAGACCCAGTACTTC. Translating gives CASSEATGGGETQYF.

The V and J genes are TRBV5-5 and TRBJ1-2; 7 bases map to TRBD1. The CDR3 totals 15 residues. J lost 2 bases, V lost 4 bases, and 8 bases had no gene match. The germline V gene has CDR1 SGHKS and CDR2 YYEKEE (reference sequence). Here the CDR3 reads CASSGLRQGNYGYTF. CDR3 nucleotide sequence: TGTGCCAGCAGCGGGCTAAGACAGGGAAACTATGGCTACACCTTC.

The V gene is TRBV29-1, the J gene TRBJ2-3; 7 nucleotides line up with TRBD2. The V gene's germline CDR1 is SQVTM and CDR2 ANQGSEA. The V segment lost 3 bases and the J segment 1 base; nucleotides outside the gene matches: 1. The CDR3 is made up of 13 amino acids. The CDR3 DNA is TGCAGCGTTGACCGGGGGGGCACAGATACGCAGTATTTT. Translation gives CSVDRGGTDTQYF.

CDR3 coding DNA: TGCAGCGTTGAGAGAAACACTGAAGCTTTCTTT. This translates into CSVERNTEAFF. The chain uses TRBV29-1 and TRBJ1-1; the D is unclear. Trimming shortened V by 3 bases and J by 2 bases, and 4 bases separated the two germline ends. CDR3 length: 11 residues. Germline CDR1 is SQVTM and CDR2 is ANQGSEA.

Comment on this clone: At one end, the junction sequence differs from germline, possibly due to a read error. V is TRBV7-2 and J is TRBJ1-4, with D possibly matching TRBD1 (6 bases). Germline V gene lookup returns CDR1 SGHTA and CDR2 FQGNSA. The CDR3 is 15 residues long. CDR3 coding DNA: TGTGCCAGCAGATTAGCACAGGGAACTAATGAAAAACTGTTTTTT. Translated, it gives CASRLAQGTNEKLFF.

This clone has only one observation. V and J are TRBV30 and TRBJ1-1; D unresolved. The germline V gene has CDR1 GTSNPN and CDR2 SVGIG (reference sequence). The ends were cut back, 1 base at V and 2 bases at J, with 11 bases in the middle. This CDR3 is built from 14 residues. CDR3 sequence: CAWSGRQANTEAFF. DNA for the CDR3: TGTGCCTGGAGTGGGAGGCAGGCTAACACTGAAGCTTTCTTT.

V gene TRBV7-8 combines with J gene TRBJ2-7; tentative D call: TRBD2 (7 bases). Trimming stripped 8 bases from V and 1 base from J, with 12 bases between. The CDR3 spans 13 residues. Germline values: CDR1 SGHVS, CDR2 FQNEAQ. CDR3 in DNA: TGTGCCAGCTACAGGGAGGGGTCCTACGAGCAGTACTTC. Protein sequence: CASYREGSYEQYF.

CDR3 sequence reads: CASSPGSGASNQPQHF. The CDR3 coding sequence is TGCGCCAGCAGCCCAGGTAGTGGTGCAAGCAATCAGCCCCAGCATTTT. The chain joins TRBV5-1 to TRBJ1-5, with D hard to call. The V end lost 4 bases, the J end lost 1 base, and 15 bases lay between the germline ends. The CDR3 is 16 residues long. The germline V gene has CDR1 SGHRS and CDR2 YFSETQ.